This TCR beta chain was recovered during a study of Ad26.COV2.S vaccination and SARS-CoV-2 variants. Study results and limitations: It was reported that spike-specific CD8+ and CD4+ T cell responses were substantially broad after vaccination. Vaccine and placebo groups showed comparable non-spike TCR breadth.

Some clones are missing from TCRdb's copy, which holds only in-frame ones; the method was immunoSEQ multiplex PCR. The sample shows hundreds of thousands of clones, around 87% of them seen only once. Treatment meaning: some 20 received Ad26.COV2.S at low or high dose, single or two shots; several received placebo; per-sample allocation not given. Sampling took place 63 days after the first vaccine or placebo injection. Comments on this clone: Its antigen is undetermined.

The sample consisted of peripheral blood, taken in a trial of Ad26.COV2.S vaccine versus placebo. The clonotype was recovered from a person between 18 and 60 years old who received the Ad26.COV2.S COVID-19 vaccine or a placebo.

The CDR3 sequence is CASAGLAEETQYF. DNA for the CDR3: TGTGCCAGCGCCGGACTAGCGGAAGAGACCCAGTACTTC. This chain connects TRBV6-5 to TRBJ2-5, with 10 bases identical to TRBD2. V lost 8 bases to trimming and J lost 3 bases; unmatched junction nucleotides: 3. CDR3 size: 13 residues. CDR1 and CDR2 (germline): MNHEY, SVGAGI.